What follows are 22 T cell receptor beta chains derived from one specimen sequenced in a study of cytotoxic CD8 clonotypes in ibrutinib-treated CLL. Data came from immunoSEQ multiplex PCR; TCRdb stores just in-frame clones and leaves some out. The sample shows fewer than 20,000 clones, about two thirds of them seen only once. The sample was PBMCs, taken after 12 months of ibrutinib treatment. Source of these receptors: a human donor with chronic lymphocytic leukemia.

V and J are TRBV7-3 and TRBJ2-1; possibly TRBD2 for D (5 bases). The CDR3 has 13 amino acids. Germline CDR1 is SGHTA and CDR2 is FQGTGA. V was trimmed by 4 bases and J by 7 bases, leaving 11 bases between them. Written as DNA, the CDR3 is TGTGCCAGCAGCTCACAACTAGGTAATGAGCAGTTCTTC. As protein: CASSSQLGNEQFF. Based on the CDR3 plus reference TRBV7-3 and TRBJ2-1, the full variable domain is GAGVSQTPSNKVTEKGKYVELRCDPISGHTALYWYRQSLGQGPEFLIYFQGTGAADDSGLPNDRFFAVRPEGSVSTLKIQRTERGDSAVYLCASSSQLGNEQFFGPGTRLTVL.

This rearrangement joins TRBV27 to TRBJ1-5; TRBD1 matches at 8 bases. After removal of 8 bases from V and 0 bases from J, the junction contained 9 bases not matched to a gene. The CDR3 contains 16 residues. The V gene's germline CDR1 is MNHEY and CDR2 SMNVEV (reference sequence). In DNA, the CDR3 is TGTGCCAGCCGTAGAGGACAGGGTAATAGCAATCAGCCCCAGCATTTT. This codes for CASRRGQGNSNQPQHF.

The V gene is TRBV6-5, the J gene TRBJ2-7, with D tentatively TRBD1 (6 bases). The V end lost 5 bases, the J end lost 6 bases, and 14 bases lay between the germline ends. CDR3 length equals 13 residues. Germline assignment: CDR1 MNHEY and CDR2 SVGAGI. CDR3: CASSSLQGSEQYF. CDR3 bases: TGTGCCAGCAGTAGCCTACAGGGATCCGAGCAGTACTTC.

This clone was seen once. J is TRBJ2-1 and V is TRBV5-4, with TRBD2 identical over 8 bases. The CDR3 covers 17 residues. J gave up 6 bases and V 0 bases, and 11 bases lay outside the gene matches. Germline V lookup: CDR1 SGHNT, CDR2 YYREEE (reference sequence). Written as DNA, the CDR3 is TGTGCCAGCAGCTTGGGGGGTCTGGCGGGAGGCGTCAATGAGCAGTTCTTC. This sequence encodes CASSLGGLAGGVNEQFF. The variable domain in full, with the rest retrieved from reference TRBV5-4 and TRBJ2-1, is ETGVTQSPTHLIKTRGQQVTLRCSSQSGHNTVSWYQQALGQGPQFIFQYYREEENGRGNFPPRFSGLQFPNYSSELNVNALELDDSALYLCASSLGGLAGGVNEQFFGPGTRLTVL.

The V call is TRBV2, the J call TRBJ2-2, with unresolved D. Trimming removed 7 bases at V and 3 bases at J, with 9 bases between. The germline V gene encodes CDR1 SNHLY and CDR2 FYNNEI. The CDR3 contains 13 residues. CDR3 bases: TGTGCCAGCACGGGCGAGTACACCGGGGAGCTGTTTTTT. It yields the protein CASTGEYTGELFF.

The chain combines TRBV7-3 with TRBJ2-2, with TRBD2 matching 15 bases. Germline trimming cut 5 bases from V and 4 bases from J; bases unmatched to any gene: 8. Germline lookup yields CDR1 SGHTA and CDR2 FQGTGA. The CDR3 runs to 18 residues. CDR3 in DNA: TGTGCCAGCAGCCCGGGACTAGCGGGAGGTTGGGGCACCGGGGAGCTGTTTTTT. It codes for CASSPGLAGGWGTGELFF.

The chain recombines TRBV28 with TRBJ1-2, with D possibly being TRBD1 (6 bases). Trimming removed 3 bases from V and 1 base from J, with 9 bases in between. CDR1 is MDHEN, CDR2 SYDVKM, per germline. The CDR3 spans 14 residues. CDR3 coding DNA: TGTGCCAGCAGTTTCCCAGGGGATAACTATGGCTACACCTTC. Residues: CASSFPGDNYGYTF.

J is TRBJ1-5 and V is TRBV7-8; D unresolved. Germline CDR1 reads SGHVS; CDR2 reads FQNEAQ. CDR3 size: 17 residues. Trimming cost V 5 bases and J 0 bases, with 17 bases left between them. CDR3 nucleotide sequence: TGTGCCAGCAGCAACGCCCCTACACGATATAGCAATCAGCCCCAGCATTTT. It translates to CASSNAPTRYSNQPQHF.

In its sample, this clone was seen once. This chain connects TRBV28 to TRBJ2-3; 8 bases are a match to TRBD2. The CDR3 is 16 amino acids. The germline gives CDR1 MDHEN, CDR2 SYDVKM. With V trimmed by 4 bases and J by 6 bases, 12 bases remained unmatched. The CDR3 nucleotides are TGTGCCAGCAGTTCGCCCGGGACTAGTATTTCCGATACGCAGTATTTT. It codes for CASSSPGTSISDTQYF.

This clone was found a few times. J is TRBJ2-5 and V is TRBV7-9; D is uncertain. This CDR3 comprises 14 residues. Trimming cost V 0 bases and J 5 bases, with 10 bases left between them. Germline CDR1 SEHNR, CDR2 FQNEAQ (reference sequence). The CDR3 DNA reads TGTGCCAGCAGCTTAGCGTCCGCGAGGGAGACCCAGTACTTC. This sequence encodes CASSLASARETQYF.

The chain is built from TRBV7-8 and TRBJ2-1; D is unclear. V lost 2 bases to trimming and J lost 6 bases, with 5 bases between them. This CDR3 is 12 amino acids long. The germline gives CDR1 SGHVS, CDR2 FQNEAQ. The CDR3 region is CASSLTANEQFF. As DNA, the CDR3 is TGTGCCAGCAGCTTAACGGCCAATGAGCAGTTCTTC. The variable domain in full, completed from reference TRBV7-8 and TRBJ2-1, reads GAGVSQSPRYKVAKRGQDVALRCDPISGHVSLFWYQQALGQGPEFLTYFQNEAQLDKSGLPSDRFFAERPEGSVSTLKIQRTQQEDSAVYLCASSLTANEQFFGPGTRLTVL.

The table lists this clone with a few counts. The rearrangement uses TRBV2 and TRBJ2-1; unclear D gene. CDR3 length: 11 residues. Germline V gene lookup returns CDR1 SNHLY and CDR2 FYNNEI. V shed 1 base and J shed 9 bases, with 4 bases lying between them. The CDR3, as DNA: TGTGCCAGCAGTGAAGATTCTGAGCAGTTCTTC. Residues: CASSEDSEQFF.

The sample holds a few counts of this clone. The genes are TRBV7-3 and TRBJ2-1; weak D call: TRBD2 (7 bases). V lost 0 bases and J 9 bases, leaving 15 bases between the germline ends. This CDR3 is built from 15 residues. Germline lookup yields CDR1 SGHTA and CDR2 FQGTGA. CDR3 sequence (DNA): TGTGCCAGCAGCTTAACTATTGGCGGGGGCAGTGAGCAGTTCTTC. Translating gives CASSLTIGGGSEQFF.

The gene calls are TRBV7-9 and TRBJ1-5; tentatively, D is TRBD1 (6 bases). The germline gives CDR1 SEHNR, CDR2 FQNEAQ (reference sequence). CDR3 length: 14 residues. V lost 4 bases and J lost 4, with 11 bases in between. The CDR3 sequence: CASSSLTGNQPQHF. The CDR3 nucleotides are TGTGCCAGCAGCTCATTAACAGGGAATCAGCCCCAGCATTTT.

The V and J genes are TRBV7-2 and TRBJ2-1, with TRBD2 matching over 14 bases. V trimming: 4 bases; J trimming: 5 bases; junction bases outside the gene matches: 10. The CDR3 contains 18 residues. Germline values: CDR1 SGHTA, CDR2 FQGNSA. The CDR3: CASSSTGTSGRANNEQFF. CDR3 DNA: TGTGCCAGCAGCTCCACCGGGACTAGCGGGAGAGCAAACAATGAGCAGTTCTTC.

CDR3 residues: CASSQNLDSGEQFF. CDR3 in DNA: TGTGCCAGCAGCCAAAATTTAGATAGCGGCGAGCAGTTCTTC. The V gene is TRBV4-2, the J gene TRBJ2-1, with D maybe TRBD2 (6 bases). The CDR3 has 14 residues. V was pared by 2 bases and J by 10 bases, with 15 bases between. The germline CDR1 and CDR2 sequences are LGHNA and YNFKEQ.

J is TRBJ2-3 and V is TRBV2; 8 nucleotides line up with TRBD1. Germline loops: CDR1 SNHLY, CDR2 FYNNEI. This CDR3 has 15 amino acids. The V segment lost 6 bases and the J segment 2 bases; nucleotides outside the gene matches: 7. CDR3 sequence: CASRNRGQATDTQYF. The CDR3 DNA is TGTGCCAGCAGAAACCGGGGACAGGCCACAGATACGCAGTATTTT. Variable domain in full (rest from reference TRBV2 and TRBJ2-3): EPEVTQTPSHQVTQMGQEVILRCVPISNHLYFYWYRQILGQKVEFLVSFYNNEISEKSEIFDDQFSVERPDGSNFTLKIRSTKLEDSAMYFCASRNRGQATDTQYFGPGTRLTVL.

The chain has TRBV14 and TRBJ2-5; the D is unclear. The CDR3 is 13 amino acids. CDR1 SGHDN and CDR2 FVKESK come from the germline V gene. Trimming took off 3 bases at V and 5 bases at J, with 10 bases between the two ends. CDR3 DNA: TGTGCCAGCAGCCATCTGGGTTTGGAGACCCAGTACTTC. This translates into CASSHLGLETQYF.

The gene calls are TRBV6-5 and TRBJ1-3, with D uncertain. In germline, CDR1 is MNHEY, CDR2 SVGAGI. CDR3 size: 16 residues. Trimming shortened V by 0 bases and J by 2 bases, and 11 bases separated the two germline ends. This chain's CDR3 is CASSYSQQTTGNTIYF. CDR3 DNA: TGTGCCAGCAGTTACTCACAGCAGACGACTGGAAACACCATATATTTT.

This clone has only one observation. This rearrangement joins TRBV6-6 to TRBJ2-5; 8 bases match TRBD1. CDR1 and CDR2 from the germline V gene are MNHNY and SVGAGI (reference sequence). J was trimmed by 4 bases and V by 6 bases; bases with no gene match: 7. There are 14 residues in the CDR3. The DNA of the CDR3 is TGTGCCAGCAGCTCCGGGACAGGAGGAGAGACCCAGTACTTC. As protein: CASSSGTGGETQYF.

In this sample, this clone turned up a few times. CDR3 nucleotide sequence: TGCAGCGTTGCCGGGGGAGCGTACGAGCAGTACTTC. Amino acid sequence: CSVAGGAYEQYF. The J gene is TRBJ2-7, the V gene TRBV29-1, with a possible D match to TRBD2 (6 bases). The CDR3 runs 12 residues. CDR1 and CDR2 (germline): SQVTM, ANQGSEA. V lost 4 bases and J 4 bases, leaving 11 bases between the germline ends.

The chain uses TRBV6-6 and TRBJ2-1; a possible D gene is TRBD2 (6 bases). Trimming removed 0 bases at V and 8 bases at J, with 8 bases between. The CDR3 runs to 13 residues. Germline CDR1 is MNHNY and CDR2 is SVGAGI (reference sequence). In nucleotides, the CDR3 is TGTGCCAGCAGTTACTCTTGGGAGGATGAGCAGTTCTTC. This codes for CASSYSWEDEQFF.